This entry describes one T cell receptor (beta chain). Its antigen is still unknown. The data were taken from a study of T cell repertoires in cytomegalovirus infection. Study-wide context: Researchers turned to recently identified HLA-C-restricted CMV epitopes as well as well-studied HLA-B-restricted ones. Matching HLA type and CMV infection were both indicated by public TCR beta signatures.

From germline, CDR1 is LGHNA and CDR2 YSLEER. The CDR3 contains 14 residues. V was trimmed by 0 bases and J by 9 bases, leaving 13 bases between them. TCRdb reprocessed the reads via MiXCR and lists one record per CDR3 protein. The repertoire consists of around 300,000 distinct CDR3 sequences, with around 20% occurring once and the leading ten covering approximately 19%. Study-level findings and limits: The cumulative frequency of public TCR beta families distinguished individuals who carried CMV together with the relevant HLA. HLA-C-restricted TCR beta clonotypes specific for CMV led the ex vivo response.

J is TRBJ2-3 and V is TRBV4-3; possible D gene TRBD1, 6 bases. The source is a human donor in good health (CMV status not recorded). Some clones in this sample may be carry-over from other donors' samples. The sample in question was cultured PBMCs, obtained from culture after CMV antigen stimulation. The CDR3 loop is CASSQEGRGGTQYF. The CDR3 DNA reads TGCGCCAGCAGCCAAGAAGGCAGGGGTGGGACGCAGTATTTT.